This T cell receptor (beta chain) is drawn from a study of Graves' ophthalmopathy and Graves' hyperthyroidism. Germline values: CDR1 SQVTM, CDR2 ANQGSEA. The CDR3 spans 11 residues. V was shortened by 5 bases and J by 3 bases, with 7 bases between the two germline ends. Study conclusions and caveats: The model's prediction of ophthalmopathy progression had just over 70% sensitivity and 72% to 75% specificity.

Amplifying from RNA transcripts, the study obtained TCR beta CDR3 regions. The first-round RT-PCR employed HTBI primers together with the Qiagen OneStep RT-PCR kit. A multiplex PCR was then performed as the second round. MiXCR, run by TCRdb on the multiplex PCR reads, gives a single entry per CDR3 protein. The table includes 300,000 to 400,000 distinct CDR3 sequences, roughly a sixth detected once. At least ten counts were recorded for this clonotype. Its target is not known. Cases classed as stable hyperthyroidism had no ophthalmopathy within 18 months of follow-up. This sequence joins TRBV29-1 and TRBJ2-5, with a weak D call TRBD1 (6 bases). The TCR was taken from an adult woman with stable Graves' hyperthyroidism. The sample comprised peripheral blood. CDR3 region: CSVRTEETQYF. DNA of the CDR3: TGCAGCGTTCGGACAGAAGAGACCCAGTACTTC.